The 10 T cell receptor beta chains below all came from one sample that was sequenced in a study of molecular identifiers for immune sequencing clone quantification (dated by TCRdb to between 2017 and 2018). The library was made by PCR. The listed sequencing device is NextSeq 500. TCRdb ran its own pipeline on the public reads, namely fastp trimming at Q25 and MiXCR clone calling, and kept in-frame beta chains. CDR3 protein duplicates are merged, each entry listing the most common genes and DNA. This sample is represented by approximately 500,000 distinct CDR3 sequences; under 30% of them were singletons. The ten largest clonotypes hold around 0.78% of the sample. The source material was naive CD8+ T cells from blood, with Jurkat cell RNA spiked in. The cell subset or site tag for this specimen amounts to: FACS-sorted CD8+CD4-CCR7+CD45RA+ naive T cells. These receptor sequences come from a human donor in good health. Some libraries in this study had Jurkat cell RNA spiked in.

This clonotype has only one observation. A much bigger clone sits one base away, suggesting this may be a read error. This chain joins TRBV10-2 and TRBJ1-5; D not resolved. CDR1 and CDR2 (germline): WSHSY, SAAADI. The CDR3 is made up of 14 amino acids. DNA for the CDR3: TGCGCCAGCAGTGAGGTGGGCAGCAATCACCCCCAGCATTTT. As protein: CASSEVGSNHPQHF.

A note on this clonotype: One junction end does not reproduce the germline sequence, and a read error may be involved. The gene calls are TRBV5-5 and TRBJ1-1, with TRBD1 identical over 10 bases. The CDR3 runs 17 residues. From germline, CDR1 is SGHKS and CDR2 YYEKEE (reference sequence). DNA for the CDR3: TGTGCCAGCAGCTTGCGATATGGGGGACAGGGGTTCACTAAAGCTTTCTTT. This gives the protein CASSLRYGGQGFTKAFF.

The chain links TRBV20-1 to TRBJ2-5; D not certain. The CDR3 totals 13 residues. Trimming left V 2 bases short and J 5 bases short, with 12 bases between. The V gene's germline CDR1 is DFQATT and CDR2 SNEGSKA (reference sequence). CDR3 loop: CSARLGLGETQYF. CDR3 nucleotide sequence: TGCAGTGCTAGACTGGGGTTGGGGGAGACCCAGTACTTC.

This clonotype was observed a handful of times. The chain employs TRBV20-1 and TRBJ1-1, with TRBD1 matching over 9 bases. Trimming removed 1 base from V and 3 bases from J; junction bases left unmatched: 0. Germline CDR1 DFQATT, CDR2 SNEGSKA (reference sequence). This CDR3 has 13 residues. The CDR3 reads CSARGTGDTEAFF. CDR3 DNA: TGCAGTGCTAGAGGGACAGGGGACACTGAAGCTTTCTTT.

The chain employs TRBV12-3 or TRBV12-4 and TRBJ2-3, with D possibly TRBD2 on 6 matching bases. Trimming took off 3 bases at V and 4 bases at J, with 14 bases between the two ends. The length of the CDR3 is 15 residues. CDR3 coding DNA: TGTGCCAGCAGTTTTTCGGGAGATTACGCAGATACGCAGTATTTT. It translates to CASSFSGDYADTQYF.

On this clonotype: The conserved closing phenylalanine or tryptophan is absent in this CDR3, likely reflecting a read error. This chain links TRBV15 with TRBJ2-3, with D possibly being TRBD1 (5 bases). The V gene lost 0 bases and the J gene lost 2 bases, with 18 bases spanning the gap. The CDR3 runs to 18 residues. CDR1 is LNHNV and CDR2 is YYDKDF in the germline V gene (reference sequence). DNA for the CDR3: TGTGCCACCAGCAGAGATTGGGGCACTACAGCCAACACAGATACGCAGTATTTA. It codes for CATSRDWGTTANTDTQYL.

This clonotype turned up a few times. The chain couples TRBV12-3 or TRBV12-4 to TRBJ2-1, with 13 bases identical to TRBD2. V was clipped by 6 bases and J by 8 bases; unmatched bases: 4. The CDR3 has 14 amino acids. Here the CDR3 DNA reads TGTGCCAGCAGACTAGCGGGGGGGCACTATGAGCAGTTCTTC. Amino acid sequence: CASRLAGGHYEQFF.

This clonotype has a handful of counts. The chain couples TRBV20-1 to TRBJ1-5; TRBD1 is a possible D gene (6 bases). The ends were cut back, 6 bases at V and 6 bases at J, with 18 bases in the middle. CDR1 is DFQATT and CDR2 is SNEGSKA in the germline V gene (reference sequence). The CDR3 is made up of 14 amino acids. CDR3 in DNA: TGCAGTGCGGAAGAACAGGGTTTTGGTCAGCCCCAGCATTTT. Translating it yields CSAEEQGFGQPQHF.

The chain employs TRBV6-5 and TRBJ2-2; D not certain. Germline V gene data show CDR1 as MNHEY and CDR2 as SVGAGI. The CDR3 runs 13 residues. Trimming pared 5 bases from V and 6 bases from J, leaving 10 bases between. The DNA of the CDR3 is TGTGCCAGCAGTGACCAACCCTCCGGGGAGCTGTTTTTT. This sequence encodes CASSDQPSGELFF.

CDR3 residues: CASSQEGFQETQYF. The CDR3, as DNA: TGTGCCAGCAGCCAAGAAGGATTTCAAGAGACCCAGTACTTC. The chain couples TRBV14 to TRBJ2-5; no reliable D call. The CDR3 is 14 residues long. Germline V gives CDR1 SGHDN, CDR2 FVKESK. V shed 0 bases and J shed 2 bases, with 7 bases lying between them. The full variable domain, in which reference TRBV14 and TRBJ2-5 provide the parts outside the CDR3, is EAGVTQFPSHSVIEKGQTVTLRCDPISGHDNLYWYRRVMGKEIKFLLHFVKESKQDESGMPNNRFLAERTGGTYSTLKVQPAELEDSGVYFCASSQEGFQETQYFGPGTRLLVL.